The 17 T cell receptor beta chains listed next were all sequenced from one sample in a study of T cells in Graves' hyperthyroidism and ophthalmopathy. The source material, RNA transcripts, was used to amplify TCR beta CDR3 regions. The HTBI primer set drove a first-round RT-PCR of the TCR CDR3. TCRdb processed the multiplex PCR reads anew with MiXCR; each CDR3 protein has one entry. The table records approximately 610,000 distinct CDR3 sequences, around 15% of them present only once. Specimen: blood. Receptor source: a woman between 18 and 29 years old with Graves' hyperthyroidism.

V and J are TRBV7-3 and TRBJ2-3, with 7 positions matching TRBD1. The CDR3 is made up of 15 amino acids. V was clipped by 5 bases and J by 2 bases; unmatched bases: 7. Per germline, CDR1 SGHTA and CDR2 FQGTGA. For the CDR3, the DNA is TGTGCCAGCAGCGCGACAGGGTACGACACAGATACGCAGTATTTT. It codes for CASSATGYDTDTQYF.

The CDR3 here is CASTFSGGSYNEQFF. CDR3 sequence (DNA): TGTGCCAGCACCTTTAGCGGGGGGTCCTACAATGAGCAGTTCTTC. V is TRBV6-1 and J is TRBJ2-1; 10 nucleotides match TRBD2. Trimming at V came to 7 bases and at J to 1 base, leaving 4 bases not matched to a gene. Germline assignment: CDR1 MNHNS and CDR2 SASEGT. The CDR3 loop spans 15 amino acids.

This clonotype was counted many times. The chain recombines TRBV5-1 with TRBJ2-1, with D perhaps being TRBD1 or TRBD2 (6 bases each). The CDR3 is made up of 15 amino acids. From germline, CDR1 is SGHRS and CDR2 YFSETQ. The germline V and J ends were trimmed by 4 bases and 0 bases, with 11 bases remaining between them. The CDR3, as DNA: TGCGCCAGCAGCATCGGGGGCGCCTCCTACAATGAGCAGTTCTTC. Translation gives CASSIGGASYNEQFF.

CDR3 region: CASGPSGRDTQYF. The CDR3 nucleotides are TGTGCTAGTGGTCCCTCGGGACGGGATACGCAGTATTTT. The genes are TRBV12-5 and TRBJ2-3, with D tentatively TRBD1 or TRBD2 (5 bases each). CDR3 length: 13 residues. Germline V gene sequence: CDR1 LGHNT, CDR2 FRNRAP. V lost 5 bases, J lost 6 bases, and 12 bases lay in between.

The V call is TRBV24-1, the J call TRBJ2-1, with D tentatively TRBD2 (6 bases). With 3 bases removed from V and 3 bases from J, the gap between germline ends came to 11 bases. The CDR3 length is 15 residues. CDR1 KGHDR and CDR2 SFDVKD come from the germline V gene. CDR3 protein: CATSDTGVIYNEQFF. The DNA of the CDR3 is TGTGCCACCAGTGATACGGGAGTTATCTACAATGAGCAGTTCTTC.

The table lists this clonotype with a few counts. CDR3 region: CASSLSGGRNSPLHF. DNA of the CDR3: TGTGCCAGCAGTCTCAGCGGGGGACGTAATTCACCCCTCCACTTT. The genes are TRBV12-3 or TRBV12-4 and TRBJ1-6; D might be TRBD1 (5 bases). V shed 5 bases and J shed 6 bases, with 14 bases lying between them. The CDR3 covers 15 residues.

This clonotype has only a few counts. The CDR3 sequence is CATKLLGRDTEAFF. CDR3 coding DNA: TGTGCCACAAAGCTCCTGGGCCGGGACACTGAAGCTTTCTTT. This chain links TRBV15 with TRBJ1-1; no clear D. This CDR3 spans 14 amino acids. Between the trimmed V and J ends, which lost 9 bases and 3 bases, there was a span of 17 bases. The germline V gene encodes CDR1 LNHNV and CDR2 YYDKDF (reference sequence). Drawing the rest from reference TRBV15 and TRBJ1-1, the complete variable domain is DAMVIQNPRYQVTQFGKPVTLSCSQTLNHNVMYWYQQKSSQAPKLLFHYYDKDFNNEADTPDNFQSRRPNTSFCFLDIRSPGLGDTAMYLCATKLLGRDTEAFFGQGTRLTVV.

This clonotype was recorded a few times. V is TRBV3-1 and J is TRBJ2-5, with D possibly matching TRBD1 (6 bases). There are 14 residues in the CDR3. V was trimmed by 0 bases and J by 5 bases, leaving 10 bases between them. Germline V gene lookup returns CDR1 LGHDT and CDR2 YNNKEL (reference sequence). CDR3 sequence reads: CASSQDQQGETQYF. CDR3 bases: TGTGCCAGCAGCCAAGATCAACAGGGTGAGACCCAGTACTTC.

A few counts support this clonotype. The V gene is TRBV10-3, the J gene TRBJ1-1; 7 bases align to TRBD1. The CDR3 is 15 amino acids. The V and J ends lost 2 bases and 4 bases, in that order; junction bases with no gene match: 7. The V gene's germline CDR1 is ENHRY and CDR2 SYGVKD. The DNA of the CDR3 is TGTGCCATCAGTGAGCCGACAGGGTTGGGCACTGAAGCTTTCTTT. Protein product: CAISEPTGLGTEAFF.

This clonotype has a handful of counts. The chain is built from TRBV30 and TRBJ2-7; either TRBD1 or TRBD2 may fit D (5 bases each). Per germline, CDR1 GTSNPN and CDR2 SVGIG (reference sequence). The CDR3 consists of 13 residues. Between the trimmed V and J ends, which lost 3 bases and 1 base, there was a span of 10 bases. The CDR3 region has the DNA TGTGCCTGGAGCCGGGACCTGTCCTACGAGCAGTACTTC. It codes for CAWSRDLSYEQYF.

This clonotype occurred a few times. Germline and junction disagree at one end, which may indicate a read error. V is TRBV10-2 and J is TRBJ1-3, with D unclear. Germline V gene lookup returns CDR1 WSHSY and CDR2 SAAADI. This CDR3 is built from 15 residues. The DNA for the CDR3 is TGCGCCACCTCCCTGGGTCCCGGGAACGGAAACACCATATGTTTT. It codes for CATSLGPGNGNTICF.

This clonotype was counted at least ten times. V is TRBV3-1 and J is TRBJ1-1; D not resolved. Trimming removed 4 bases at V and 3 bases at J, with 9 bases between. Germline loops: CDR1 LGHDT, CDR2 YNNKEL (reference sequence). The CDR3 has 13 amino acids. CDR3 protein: CASSPTEDTEAFF. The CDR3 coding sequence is TGTGCCAGCAGCCCCACAGAAGACACTGAAGCTTTCTTT.

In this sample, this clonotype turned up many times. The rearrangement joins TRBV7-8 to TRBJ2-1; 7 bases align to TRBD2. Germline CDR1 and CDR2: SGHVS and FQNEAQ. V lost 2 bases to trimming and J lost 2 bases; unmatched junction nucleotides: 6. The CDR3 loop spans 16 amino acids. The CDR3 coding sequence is TGTGCCAGCAGCTTACGGGGAGGGAGGGCCTACAATGAGCAGTTCTTC. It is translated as CASSLRGGRAYNEQFF. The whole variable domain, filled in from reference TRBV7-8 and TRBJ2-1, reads GAGVSQSPRYKVAKRGQDVALRCDPISGHVSLFWYQQALGQGPEFLTYFQNEAQLDKSGLPSDRFFAERPEGSVSTLKIQRTQQEDSAVYLCASSLRGGRAYNEQFFGPGTRLTVL.

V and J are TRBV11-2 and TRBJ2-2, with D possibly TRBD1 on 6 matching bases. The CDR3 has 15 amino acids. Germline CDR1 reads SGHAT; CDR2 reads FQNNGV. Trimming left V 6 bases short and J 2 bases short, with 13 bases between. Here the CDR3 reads CASRSGQTNTGELFF. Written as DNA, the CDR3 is TGTGCCAGCAGATCCGGACAGACTAACACCGGGGAGCTGTTTTTT.

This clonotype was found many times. The CDR3, as DNA: TGCAGTGCTAGGGGGGCGAACACTGAAGCTTTCTTT. Translated: CSARGANTEAFF. The chain uses TRBV20-1 and TRBJ1-1, with D tentatively TRBD1 (6 bases). Germline V gene lookup returns CDR1 DFQATT and CDR2 SNEGSKA (reference sequence). The ends were cut back, 3 bases at V and 1 base at J, with 6 bases in the middle. This CDR3 has 12 amino acids.

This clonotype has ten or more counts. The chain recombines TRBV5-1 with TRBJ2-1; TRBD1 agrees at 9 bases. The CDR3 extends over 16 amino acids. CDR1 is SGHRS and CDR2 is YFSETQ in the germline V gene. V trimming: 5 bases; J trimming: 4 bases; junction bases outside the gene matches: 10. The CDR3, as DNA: TGCGCCAGCAGTTCACGACAGGGGGTGGGATACAATGAGCAGTTCTTC. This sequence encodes CASSSRQGVGYNEQFF.

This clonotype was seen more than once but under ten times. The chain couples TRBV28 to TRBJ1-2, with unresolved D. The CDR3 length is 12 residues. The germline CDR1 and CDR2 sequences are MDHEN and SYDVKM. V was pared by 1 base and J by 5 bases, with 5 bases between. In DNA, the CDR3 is TGTGCCAGCAGTTTATCGAGTTATGGCTACACCTTC. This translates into CASSLSSYGYTF.